This T cell receptor beta chain was recovered during a study of Graves' ophthalmopathy and Graves' hyperthyroidism. No donor had other autoimmune disease, uncontrolled infection, pregnancy or lactation. As the starting material, around 9.1 ml of fresh peripheral blood yielded the PBMCs. This clonotype has more than one count but fewer than ten. Germline values: CDR1 SGHRS, CDR2 YFSETQ. The CDR3 covers 14 residues. The V end lost 1 base, the J end lost 2 bases, and 8 bases lay between the germline ends. Amplification of TCR beta CDR3 regions used RNA transcripts. Amplification began with first-round RT-PCR using HTBI primers, then second-round multiplex PCR was performed. TCRdb itself ran the multiplex PCR reads through MiXCR, one entry per CDR3 protein. In the table there are 200,000 to 250,000 distinct CDR3 sequences, roughly a fifth of which are singletons.

Sequencing used peripheral blood. The J gene is TRBJ2-3, the V gene TRBV5-1; no clear D. The TCR originated in a woman aged 45-60 years with Graves' ophthalmopathy. CDR3 in amino acids: CASSLIRNTDTQYF. In nucleotides, the CDR3 is TGCGCCAGCAGCTTGATACGCAACACAGATACGCAGTATTTT. Combining the CDR3 with reference TRBV5-1 and TRBJ2-3 gives the whole variable domain KAGVTQTPRYLIKTRGQQVTLSCSPISGHRSVSWYQQTPGQGLQFLFEYFSETQRNKGNFPGRFSGRQFSNSRSEMNVSTLELGDSALYLCASSLIRNTDTQYFGPGTRLTVL.